A selection of T cell receptor beta chains follows, all from one sample in a study of cytomegalovirus exposure and HLA in healthy donors. Method: immunoSEQ multiplex PCR; TCRdb's copy keeps in-frame clones and lacks some. This table holds some 100,000 clones, 65% to 75% found once. Sequencing was performed on PBMCs. These receptors all stem from a female donor in good health and CMV-seropositive. Each CDR3 is given with its conserved first and last residue. Each record gives: D gene, V gene, J gene, clone size, CDR3 DNA, CDR3 protein. A D gene is named only where the DNA matches it firmly. Only some rows state a clone size, as once, few, many or a class for expanded clones.

-	TRBV7-2	TRBJ1-1	-	TGTGCCAGCAGCTTAGGAGGGGGGAACACTGAAGCTTTCTTT	CASSLGGGNTEAFF
TRBD2	TRBV28	TRBJ2-5	-	TGTGCCAGCAGCTTCCCGGGACTAGCGGCGTCAGGGGCCCAGTACTTC	CASSFPGLAASGAQYF
TRBD2	TRBV6-4	TRBJ2-2	-	TGTGCCAGCAGCGACGGGGGGACCGGGGAGCTGTTTTTT	CASSDGGTGELFF
-	TRBV4-3	TRBJ2-1	few	TGCGCCAGCAGCCAAGTTCGTGACAATGAGCAGTTCTTC	CASSQVRDNEQFF
-	TRBV11-3	TRBJ2-1	-	TGTGCCAGCAGCTTAGGCGGAACAGGGTACAATGAGCAGTTCTTC	CASSLGGTGYNEQFF
TRBD2	TRBV25-1	TRBJ2-5	-	TGTGCCAGCAGTGCCCGGACTAGCGGGGGGGCGCAAGAGACCCAGTACTTC	CASSARTSGGAQETQYF
TRBD1	TRBV28	TRBJ2-7	-	TGTGCCAGCAGTCCCTCCGGGACAGGGGGCAGGTGGCAGTACTTC	CASSPSGTGGRWQYF
-	TRBV6-1	TRBJ1-1	few	TGTGCCAGCAGAAGACAGCCCCAGGGCGACACTGAAGCTTTCTTT	CASRRQPQGDTEAFF
-	TRBV4-1	TRBJ1-2	-	TGCGCCAGCAGCCAAGAATTTAGACAGGATGGCTACACCTTC	CASSQEFRQDGYTF
TRBD1	TRBV28	TRBJ1-5	few	TGTGCCAGCAGGGGGTCAGGGGGAAATCAGCCCCAGCATTTT	CASRGSGGNQPQHF
-	TRBV5-1	TRBJ1-5	-	TGCGCCAGCAGCTGGGGGCCGGGAAGTGGGCAGCCCCAGCATTTT	CASSWGPGSGQPQHF
TRBD1	TRBV28	TRBJ2-7	-	TGTGCCAGCAGTCTCCCTCCAGGGGGCCCCTACGAGCAGTACTTC	CASSLPPGGPYEQYF
TRBD2	TRBV7-9	TRBJ2-7	once	TGTGCCAGCAGCCCAACTAGCGGGAGCAACGAGCAGTACTTC	CASSPTSGSNEQYF
TRBD1	TRBV6-5	TRBJ2-7	few	TGTGCCAGCAGTTCCCGGGACAGGGGATCCTACGAGCAGTACTTC	CASSSRDRGSYEQYF
-	TRBV2	TRBJ1-5	-	TGTGCCAGCACCCGCGGGGCTCAGCCCCAGCATTTT	CASTRGAQPQHF
-	TRBV9	TRBJ2-7	-	TGTGCCAGCAGCGTTGCCGACAGCTACGAGCAGTACTTC	CASSVADSYEQYF
TRBD1	TRBV28	TRBJ2-3	-	TGTGCCAGCAGTTACAGGGGGCGCCCAGATACGCAGTATTTT	CASSYRGRPDTQYF
-	TRBV28	TRBJ1-1	-	TGTGCCAGCCAGAGGGGCGGCGGGATGAACACTGAAGCTTTCTTT	CASQRGGGMNTEAFF
TRBD2	TRBV30	TRBJ2-2	-	TGTGCCTGGAGATCGGCGGGAGGGTATGGGCCCGGGGAGCTGTTTTTT	CAWRSAGGYGPGELFF
-	TRBV18	TRBJ1-5	-	TGTGCCAGCTCACCTCCGAATCAGCCCCAGCATTTT	CASSPPNQPQHF
-	TRBV5-4	TRBJ2-3	-	TGTGCCAGCAGTCCTCTAGGAGCCGATACGCAGTATTTT	CASSPLGADTQYF
-	TRBV7-2	TRBJ2-2	-	TGTGCCAGCAGCTTCCGGGGGGCGCGGGGCACCGGGGAGCTGTTTTTT	CASSFRGARGTGELFF
-	TRBV28	TRBJ1-2	-	TGTGCATACGGGGCTAACTATGGCTACACCTTC	CAYGANYGYTF
-	TRBV7-8	TRBJ2-5	-	TGTGCCAGCAGCTTAGAAACGCTACTCCAAGAGACCCAGTACTTC	CASSLETLLQETQYF
TRBD1	TRBV7-2	TRBJ2-5	-	TGTGCCAGCAGCCTCAGGACAGGGCAAGAGACCCAGTACTTC	CASSLRTGQETQYF
TRBD1	TRBV5-1	TRBJ1-6	few	TGCGCCAGCAGCGCCGGGGACAGCGGAAATTCACCCCTCCACTTT	CASSAGDSGNSPLHF
TRBD1	TRBV25-1	TRBJ2-7	few	TGTGCCAGCAGGCAACAGGGGACGATCGGGGAGCAGTACTTC	CASRQQGTIGEQYF
-	TRBV19	TRBJ1-2	-	TGTGCCAGTAGTATCCGAGGACTCTATAGCTACACCTTC	CASSIRGLYSYTF
TRBD2	TRBV30	TRBJ2-3	-	TGTGCCTGGCTGGCGGGGGGCACAGATACGCAGTATTTT	CAWLAGGTDTQYF
-	TRBV28	TRBJ2-7	-	TGTGCCAGCAGTTTATGGGACAGATCCTACGAGCAGTACTTC	CASSLWDRSYEQYF
-	TRBV18	TRBJ1-2	-	TGTGCCAGCTCTTCGCAGGGTGACTATGGCTACACCTTC	CASSSQGDYGYTF
-	TRBV20-1	TRBJ2-1	-	TGCAGTGTACAGGAATACAATGAGCAGTTCTTC	CSVQEYNEQFF
-	TRBV4-2	TRBJ2-1	once	TGTGCCAGCAGCCCGGGCGAGGGCGAGGGCGGGAAAGGGCAATTCTTC	CASSPGEGEGGKGQFF
-	TRBV4-3	TRBJ2-6	-	TGCGCCAGCAGCCAAGATGCACACGCTAGCTCTGGGGCCAACGTCCTGACTTTC	CASSQDAHASSGANVLTF
-	TRBV5-6	TRBJ2-7	-	TGTGCCAGCAGCTTGGCCAGGGACACCTCCACCGAGGAGCAGTACTTC	CASSLARDTSTEEQYF
TRBD1	TRBV18	TRBJ1-1	-	TGTGCCAGCTCACAGGGGGCCGTCACTGAAGCTTTCTTT	CASSQGAVTEAFF
TRBD1	TRBV9	TRBJ2-1	-	TGTGCCAGCAGCGCGCTACAGGGGACTGAGCAGTTCTTC	CASSALQGTEQFF
-	TRBV4-2	TRBJ2-1	-	TGTGCCAGCAGCCCTCTAGTTCCCCATGAGCAGTTCTTC	CASSPLVPHEQFF
TRBD1	TRBV4-3	TRBJ2-5	-	TGCGCCAGCAGTCAGGACAGGGGGCCAGAGACCCAGTACTTC	CASSQDRGPETQYF
-	TRBV14	TRBJ1-1	few	TGTGCCAGCAGCCATTCCACGAGAGCTTTCTTT	CASSHSTRAFF
-	TRBV15	TRBJ1-1	-	TGTGCCACCAGCACCTTTGCCTCAGGCGGGAAAGCTTTCTTT	CATSTFASGGKAFF
TRBD2	TRBV6-1	TRBJ2-7	-	TGTGCCAGCACGGGACTAGCGGGAGAAGAGCAGTACTTC	CASTGLAGEEQYF
TRBD1	TRBV5-1	TRBJ2-1	-	TGCGCCAGCAGCTTCGGGACAGCCTCCTACAATGAGCAGTTCTTC	CASSFGTASYNEQFF
-	TRBV5-8	TRBJ2-7	few	TGTGCCAGCAGCTTGGATAGAACAGGCTTAAGGGAGCAGTACTTC	CASSLDRTGLREQYF
-	TRBV25-1	TRBJ1-5	-	TGTGCCAGCAGTGAAGAAGTAGGGGATCAGCCCCAGCATTTT	CASSEEVGDQPQHF
TRBD1	TRBV28	TRBJ1-5	-	TGTGCCAGCAGTCTCGACAGGGGGCGTCAGCCCCAGCATTTT	CASSLDRGRQPQHF
TRBD1	TRBV6-1	TRBJ2-5	once	TGTGCCACCGTGGCCGGGACAGGGGGGGAGACCCAGTACTTC	CATVAGTGGETQYF
-	TRBV13	TRBJ2-1	-	TGTGCCAGCAGCTTACAGGCCTATGAGCAGTTCTTC	CASSLQAYEQFF
TRBD1	TRBV9	TRBJ2-5	-	TGTGCCAGCAGCGTAGAGGGACAGGGACGAGAGACCCAGTACTTC	CASSVEGQGRETQYF